These 21 T cell receptor beta chains were sequenced from one sample in a study of T cells in Graves' hyperthyroidism and ophthalmopathy. Amplified regions were TCR beta CDR3 sequences from RNA transcripts. HTBI primers drove first-round RT-PCR of the TCR CDR3. TCRdb re-called the multiplex PCR reads with MiXCR, one entry per CDR3 protein. Of nearly 750,000 distinct CDR3 sequences detected, roughly 32% appear once; the ten largest clones hold around 32%. The sequenced material came from blood. Source of these receptors: a woman in her 40s with Graves' hyperthyroidism.

This clonotype was counted ten times or more. The chain uses TRBV7-2 and TRBJ1-6, with D perhaps TRBD1 (5 bases). The germline V gene has CDR1 SGHTA and CDR2 FQGNSA. Trimming stripped 2 bases from V and 7 bases from J, with 9 bases between. The CDR3 is made up of 14 amino acids. CDR3: CASSLFEGNSPLHF. The CDR3 DNA reads TGTGCCAGCAGCTTATTCGAGGGGAATTCACCCCTCCACTTT.

This clonotype has only one observation. The chain carries TRBV19 and TRBJ2-7, with TRBD1 matching over 9 bases. The V gene's germline CDR1 is LNHDA and CDR2 SQIVND (reference sequence). CDR3 length: 14 residues. Trimming at V came to 7 bases and at J to 4 bases, leaving 8 bases not matched to a gene. The CDR3 sequence is CASMGGTGSYEQYF. The CDR3 DNA reads as TGTGCCAGTATGGGAGGGACAGGGTCTTACGAGCAGTACTTC.

This clonotype was observed a few times. The J gene is TRBJ2-5, the V gene TRBV7-2, with a tentative D call TRBD2 (7 bases). With 3 bases removed from V and 6 bases from J, the gap between germline ends came to 23 bases. Germline V gives CDR1 SGHTA, CDR2 FQGNSA. CDR3 size: 17 residues. The CDR3 region is CASSFKGGAALAQTQYF. CDR3 nucleotide sequence: TGTGCCAGCAGCTTTAAAGGGGGGGCGGCCCTAGCCCAGACCCAGTACTTC.

This clonotype has a handful of counts. The chain couples TRBV11-2 to TRBJ1-1; TRBD1 matches at 7 bases. The germline V gene has CDR1 SGHAT and CDR2 FQNNGV. J was trimmed by 4 bases and V by 1 base; bases with no gene match: 6. This CDR3 is 15 amino acids long. CDR3 nucleotide sequence: TGTGCCAGCAGCTTAGCGGAGGGGGCGGCCACTGAAGCTTTCTTT. Amino acids: CASSLAEGAATEAFF.

The genes are TRBV6-6 and TRBJ2-7, with D maybe TRBD1 (5 bases). V was shortened by 7 bases and J by 5 bases, with 18 bases between the two germline ends. Per germline, CDR1 MNHNY and CDR2 SVGAGI (reference sequence). The CDR3 runs 14 residues. The CDR3 protein is CASTIKGRVHEQYF. In DNA, the CDR3 is TGTGCCAGCACCATTAAGGGCAGGGTCCACGAGCAGTACTTC.

The CDR3 sequence: CASSSRTGKHSNQPQHF. CDR3 nucleotides: TGTGCCAGCAGTTCTAGGACAGGAAAACATAGCAATCAGCCCCAGCATTTT. The J gene is TRBJ1-5, the V gene TRBV6-5, with 7 bases identical to TRBD1. CDR1 and CDR2 from the germline V gene are MNHEY and SVGAGI. The ends lost 4 bases at V and 0 bases at J; junction bases unmatched: 9. CDR3 length: 17 amino acids.

At least ten counts were recorded for this clonotype. The rearrangement links TRBV6-6 to TRBJ2-7, with D unresolved. V was shortened by 5 bases and J by 0 bases, with 8 bases between the two germline ends. The CDR3 runs 13 residues. Germline assignment: CDR1 MNHNY and CDR2 SVGAGI (reference sequence). CDR3 residues: CASSVLSSYEQYF. The CDR3 coding sequence is TGTGCCAGCAGTGTACTGAGCTCCTACGAGCAGTACTTC.

Ten or more counts support this clonotype. The chain couples TRBV19 to TRBJ1-5; a weak D match, TRBD1 (5 bases). V was shortened by 3 bases and J by 5 bases, with 11 bases between the two germline ends. Germline V gene sequence: CDR1 LNHDA, CDR2 SQIVND (reference sequence). The CDR3 runs 14 residues. CDR3 in DNA: TGTGCCAGTAGTATTGAGGCGGGGGATCAGCCCCAGCATTTT. Translation gives CASSIEAGDQPQHF.

This clonotype showed up just a few times. J is TRBJ1-2 and V is TRBV7-2; a weak D match, TRBD1 (5 bases). Between the trimmed V and J ends, which lost 0 bases and 10 bases, there was a span of 9 bases. CDR3 length equals 12 residues. CDR1 SGHTA and CDR2 FQGNSA come from the germline V gene. The CDR3 region has the DNA TGTGCCAGCAGCTTAGCTAGGGGTGACTACACCTTC. Encoded protein: CASSLARGDYTF. The entire variable domain, with the rest obtained from reference TRBV7-2 and TRBJ1-2, is as follows: GAGVSQSPSNKVTEKGKDVELRCDPISGHTALYWYRQSLGQGLEFLIYFQGNSAPDKSGLPSDRFSAERTGGSVSTLTIQRTQQEDSAVYLCASSLARGDYTFGSGTRLTVV.

The rearrangement links TRBV2 to TRBJ2-3, with 8 positions matching TRBD1. The V and J ends lost 6 bases and 0 bases, in that order; junction bases with no gene match: 8. The CDR3 runs 16 residues. Germline CDR1 reads SNHLY; CDR2 reads FYNNEI. CDR3 bases: TGTGCCAGCAGCAAACAGGGGGGAAAAAGCACAGATACGCAGTATTTT. Residues: CASSKQGGKSTDTQYF.

The chain carries TRBV9 and TRBJ2-2; 9 bases are a match to TRBD2. Germline V gives CDR1 SGDLS, CDR2 YYNGEE. V shed 4 bases and J 6 bases; nucleotides not matched to a gene: 4. The CDR3 runs 14 residues. The CDR3 region is CASSHGTSPGELFF. CDR3 DNA: TGTGCCAGCAGCCATGGGACTAGCCCCGGGGAGCTGTTTTTT. The entire variable domain, with the rest obtained from reference TRBV9 and TRBJ2-2, is as follows: DSGVTQTPKHLITATGQRVTLRCSPRSGDLSVYWYQQSLDQGLQFLIQYYNGEERAKGNILERFSAQQFPDLHSELNLSSLELGDSALYFCASSHGTSPGELFFGEGSRLTVL.

The table lists this clonotype with many counts. The rearrangement links TRBV9 to TRBJ1-2; no clear D gene. CDR1 is SGDLS, CDR2 YYNGEE, per germline. This CDR3 is 15 amino acids long. Deletions cut 4 bases from V and 0 bases from J, with 13 bases between. CDR3 in amino acids: CASSSTTPTNYGYTF. The CDR3 DNA reads TGTGCCAGCAGCTCGACGACACCAACTAACTATGGCTACACCTTC.

The J gene is TRBJ2-7, the V gene TRBV20-1; D may match TRBD1 or TRBD2 (5 bases each). V lost 4 bases and J lost 0, with 10 bases in between. The CDR3 has 13 amino acids. Looked up from germline, CDR1 is DFQATT and CDR2 is SNEGSKA (reference sequence). The CDR3 coding sequence is TGCAGTGCTATCGGGACCGTCTCCTACGAGCAGTACTTC. Translating it yields CSAIGTVSYEQYF.

V is TRBV4-1 and J is TRBJ1-4, with no clear D. The CDR3 has 16 amino acids. Trimming pared 1 base from V and 0 bases from J, leaving 9 bases between. Germline V lookup: CDR1 MGHRA, CDR2 YSYEKL. CDR3 DNA sequence: TGCGCCAGCAGCCAAGTCGGAGTTGCAACTAATGAAAAACTGTTTTTT. This encodes CASSQVGVATNEKLFF.

Comment on this clonotype: This may come from a read error, since a much larger clone is one base off. V gene TRBV7-9 combines with J gene TRBJ2-2, with a tentative D call TRBD2 (5 bases). Germline values: CDR1 SEHNR, CDR2 FQNEAQ (reference sequence). The CDR3 contains 13 residues. In nucleotides, the CDR3 is TGTGTTCTCGGGGAAGGGAACACCGGGGAGCTGTTTTTT. It codes for CVLGEGNTGELFF.

Ten or more counts support this clonotype. V is TRBV7-2 and J is TRBJ2-7; 10 bases align to TRBD1. Germline V gene sequence: CDR1 SGHTA, CDR2 FQGNSA. This CDR3 is built from 14 residues. The V segment lost 5 bases and the J segment 2 bases; nucleotides outside the gene matches: 3. The CDR3 region has the DNA TGTGCCAGCAGCCCAGGACAGGGGGCCTACGAGCAGTACTTC. As protein: CASSPGQGAYEQYF.

The chain carries TRBV9 and TRBJ1-5, with D unclear. V gave up 4 bases and J gave up 3 bases, with 14 bases separating them. CDR1 and CDR2 from the germline V gene are SGDLS and YYNGEE. CDR3 length equals 15 residues. The CDR3 sequence is CASSLGWANNQPQHF. The CDR3 region has the DNA TGTGCCAGCAGCCTAGGGTGGGCCAACAATCAGCCCCAGCATTTT.

The chain carries TRBV13 and TRBJ1-2; D uncertain. Looked up from germline, CDR1 is PRHDT and CDR2 is FYEKMQ (reference sequence). V shed 7 bases and J shed 5 bases, with 14 bases lying between them. The CDR3 sequence is 13 residues long. CDR3: CASTAQAEYGYTF. In nucleotides, the CDR3 is TGTGCCAGCACGGCCCAGGCCGAATATGGCTACACCTTC.

This chain connects TRBV12-3 or TRBV12-4 to TRBJ2-5, with a tentative D call TRBD1 (6 bases). Trimming shortened V by 3 bases and J by 10 bases, and 12 bases separated the two germline ends. The CDR3 has 12 amino acids. CDR3 DNA: TGTGCCAGCAGTTTCTTACAGGGCGACCAGTACTTC. It translates to CASSFLQGDQYF.

V and J are TRBV10-3 and TRBJ2-6; no clear D. The CDR3 loop spans 12 amino acids. Germline loops: CDR1 ENHRY, CDR2 SYGVKD. V shed 10 bases and J shed 4 bases, with 8 bases lying between them. The CDR3 region has the DNA TGTGCCACCGTGACAGGGGCCAACGTCCTGACTTTC. Translating it yields CATVTGANVLTF.

In this sample, this clonotype turned up many times. The rearrangement joins TRBV6-1 to TRBJ1-2; no reliable D call. In germline, CDR1 is MNHNS, CDR2 SASEGT. Trimming cost V 4 bases and J 12 bases, with 15 bases left between them. This CDR3 comprises 12 residues. CDR3 sequence reads: CASSGPIVFDTF. The CDR3 DNA is TGTGCCAGCAGTGGGCCAATCGTCTTTGACACCTTC.